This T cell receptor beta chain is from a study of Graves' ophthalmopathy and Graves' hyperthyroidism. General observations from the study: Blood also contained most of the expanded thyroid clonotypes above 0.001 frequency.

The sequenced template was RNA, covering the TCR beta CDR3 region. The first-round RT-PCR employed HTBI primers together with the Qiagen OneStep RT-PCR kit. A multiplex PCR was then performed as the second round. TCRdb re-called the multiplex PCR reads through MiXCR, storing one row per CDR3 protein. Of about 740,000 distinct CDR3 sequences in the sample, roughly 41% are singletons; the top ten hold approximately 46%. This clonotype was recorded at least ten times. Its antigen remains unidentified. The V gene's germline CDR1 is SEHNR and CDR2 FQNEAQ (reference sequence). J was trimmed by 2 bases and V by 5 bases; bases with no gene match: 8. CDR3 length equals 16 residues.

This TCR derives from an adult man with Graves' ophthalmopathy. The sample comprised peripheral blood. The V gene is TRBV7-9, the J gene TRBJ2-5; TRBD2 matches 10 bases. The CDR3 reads CASSQPWTSGQETQYF. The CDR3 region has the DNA TGTGCCAGCAGCCAACCCTGGACTAGCGGACAAGAGACCCAGTACTTC.